This T cell receptor (beta chain) was documented in a study of read filtering for tumor transcriptome and immune sequencing. Study information: Mean patient age was roughly 72 years, range about 40 to 85; around 17 male, 14 female. Study observations and caveats: This fraction held mixed bone marrow immune cells after CD138-negative sorting.

This clonotype was seen repeatedly, ten times or more. The antigen remains unidentified. This library used about 400 ng RNA and molecular barcoded adaptors spanning alpha/delta and beta/gamma chains. TCRdb re-called the reads through MiXCR, storing one row per CDR3 protein. The repertoire holds 130,000 or so distinct CDR3 sequences, with about 12% as singletons. What was sequenced was a population of CD138-negative cells sorted from bone marrow. The receptor was isolated from a donor at least 40 years old with multiple myeloma.

CDR3 residues: CSVPRDSNSPLHF. The CDR3 coding sequence is TGCAGCGTTCCTCGGGACAGTAATTCACCCCTCCACTTT. The chain combines TRBV29-1 with TRBJ1-6; 7 positions agree with TRBD1. Germline V gene lookup returns CDR1 SQVTM and CDR2 ANQGSEA. The CDR3 is made up of 13 amino acids. The V segment lost 5 bases and the J segment 6 bases; nucleotides outside the gene matches: 4.